Below, 12 T cell receptor beta chains from the same sample are listed, as sequenced in a study of identical twins. TCRdb called the 5' RACE reads again in MiXCR, with one record for every CDR3 protein. The sample records under 450,000 distinct CDR3 sequences, around 18% being singletons. The source material was naive T cells sorted from blood. These receptors were taken from a man aged 50-59 years in good health.

The chain recombines TRBV5-1 with TRBJ1-1, with D possibly matching TRBD1 (5 bases). V lost 2 bases and J lost 6, with 17 bases in between. The germline CDR1 and CDR2 sequences are SGHRS and YFSETQ. The CDR3 contains 15 residues. CDR3 protein: CASSFHPVDRPEAFF. In nucleotides, the CDR3 is TGCGCCAGCAGCTTTCATCCGGTCGACAGACCTGAAGCTTTCTTT.

V is TRBV7-8 and J is TRBJ2-4; TRBD2 aligns across 13 bases. With V trimmed by 5 bases and J by 7 bases, 8 bases remained unmatched. CDR1 is SGHVS and CDR2 is FQNEAQ in the germline V gene. The length of the CDR3 is 16 residues. The CDR3 DNA follows: TGTGCCAGCAGCATGACTAGCGGGAGGCCCCGGAACATTCAGTACTTC. This translates into CASSMTSGRPRNIQYF.

This clonotype was seen a few times. V is TRBV11-2 and J is TRBJ2-4, with D perhaps matching TRBD1 (5 bases). From germline, CDR1 is SGHAT and CDR2 FQNNGV. CDR3 size: 13 residues. Trimming left V 6 bases short and J 1 base short, with 7 bases between. The CDR3 nucleotides are TGTGCCAGCAGTCACAGGGCCAAAAACATTCAGTACTTC. It encodes CASSHRAKNIQYF.

This sequence joins TRBV11-3 and TRBJ2-1, with 7 bases identical to TRBD2. Germline assignment: CDR1 SGHNT and CDR2 YENEEA. The CDR3 runs 16 residues. Trimming took 1 base from V and 0 from J; bases not matched to a gene: 3. CDR3 coding DNA: TGTGCCAGCAGCTTAGGCGGGAGCGGCTCCTACAATGAGCAGTTCTTC. Translation: CASSLGGSGSYNEQFF.

This clonotype was detected ten times or more. This chain uses TRBV5-1 with TRBJ2-3; D gene ambiguous. V was cut by 3 bases and J by 2 bases, with 10 bases left in between. The V gene's germline CDR1 is SGHRS and CDR2 YFSETQ. CDR3 length: 14 amino acids. The CDR3 protein is CASSYGETTDTQYF. The CDR3 DNA reads as TGCGCCAGCAGCTACGGCGAGACCACAGATACGCAGTATTTT.

The chain combines TRBV20-1 with TRBJ1-4, with D possibly being TRBD1 (5 bases). Germline-derived CDR1 and CDR2 are DFQATT and SNEGSKA (reference sequence). V dropped 4 bases and J dropped 3 bases, with 15 bases sitting between them. This CDR3 is 15 amino acids long. The CDR3 reads CSATHGGGSNEKLFF. DNA for the CDR3: TGCAGTGCTACCCACGGGGGGGGGTCTAATGAAAAACTGTTTTTT.

This clonotype has more than one count but fewer than ten. The CDR3 nucleotides read TGTGCCAGCAGTTACTCCCTCAGAACGGGACTAGCGGGAGTTACGCAGTATTTT. Residues: CASSYSLRTGLAGVTQYF. This chain joins TRBV6-2 or TRBV6-3 and TRBJ2-3; 14 bases are a match to TRBD2. Germline V CDR1 and CDR2: MNHEY, SVGEGT. The CDR3 is made up of 18 amino acids. Losses at the gene ends were 0 bases for V and 8 bases for J; bases not matched to a gene: 10.

This rearrangement joins TRBV6-4 to TRBJ2-1; 15 bases match TRBD2. The CDR3 runs 20 residues. Germline V gene lookup returns CDR1 MRHNA and CDR2 SNTAGT. V lost 6 bases to trimming and J lost 4 bases; unmatched junction nucleotides: 16. CDR3 DNA sequence: TGTGCCAGCAGGACTGGGACTAGCGGGGGGTCTCTTTATGGTTACAATGAGCAGTTCTTC. Protein: CASRTGTSGGSLYGYNEQFF.

The rearrangement joins TRBV12-3 or TRBV12-4 to TRBJ1-3; 9 bases agree with TRBD1. This CDR3 has 16 residues. J lost 0 bases, V lost 6 bases, and 6 bases had no gene match. The CDR3 bases are TGTGCCAGCAGCCTACAGGGGGCCTTCTCTGGAAACACCATATATTTT. Translating it yields CASSLQGAFSGNTIYF.

The chain employs TRBV6-1 and TRBJ2-3; D perhaps matches TRBD1 (6 bases). The V and J ends lost 8 bases and 3 bases respectively, with 12 bases between them. Germline values: CDR1 MNHNS, CDR2 SASEGT. This CDR3 has 13 residues. CDR3 in amino acids: CASQGSGTDTQYF. CDR3 sequence (DNA): TGTGCCAGCCAGGGGTCGGGGACAGATACGCAGTATTTT.

This clonotype was seen a few times. V usage is TRBV14 and J usage is TRBJ1-2, with D hard to call. This CDR3 is 16 amino acids long. V shed 4 bases and J shed 1 base, with 16 bases lying between them. Germline V gene sequence: CDR1 SGHDN, CDR2 FVKESK. The CDR3 DNA sequence: TGTGCCAGCAGCCCGAATGACATGTGGATTAACTATGGCTACACCTTC. Translation: CASSPNDMWINYGYTF.

In this sample, this clonotype turned up many times. The J gene is TRBJ2-1, the V gene TRBV10-3, with D possibly being TRBD2 (6 bases). This CDR3 has 16 residues. V was clipped by 7 bases and J by 0 bases, with 16 bases between them. The V gene's germline CDR1 is ENHRY and CDR2 SYGVKD. The CDR3 DNA reads as TGTGCCATCACCCGAGACCGGGGGAGCTCCTACAATGAGCAGTTCTTC. Translated, it gives CAITRDRGSSYNEQFF.